This T cell receptor beta chain was sequenced in a study of hypomethylating agent response in myelodysplastic syndrome. Across the whole study: Of patients, 8 of 11 got azacitidine and 3 of 11 decitabine.

Looked up from germline, CDR1 is SGHTA and CDR2 is FQGNSA. Trimming cost V 5 bases and J 2 bases, with 13 bases left between them. The CDR3 consists of 14 residues. Each sample had roughly 0.4 ug DNA, as two 200 ng replicates, at survey resolution. Original processing notes: Of roughly 180,000 unique clonotypes, about 1.8% were previously reported viral-epitope-specific in VDJdb. Using immunoSEQ multiplex PCR, the repertoire was profiled, and TCRdb retains in-frame clones only, with some absent. V and J calls plus clone size are reproduced from that table; the DNA served to infer D and trimming. In the table there are fewer than 7,500 clones, roughly 83% of which are singletons.

The sequence derives from a human donor with myelodysplastic syndrome. The chain joins TRBV7-2 to TRBJ2-7, with D maybe TRBD1 (6 bases). The source material was bone marrow, sampled before or after starting hypomethylating agent treatment for myelodysplastic syndrome (not recorded which). CDR3 DNA sequence: TGTGCCAGCAGCCGCCGGGACACAACCTACGAGCAGTACTTC. Translating gives CASSRRDTTYEQYF. The whole variable domain, filled in from reference TRBV7-2 and TRBJ2-7, reads GAGVSQSPSNKVTEKGKDVELRCDPISGHTALYWYRQSLGQGLEFLIYFQGNSAPDKSGLPSDRFSAERTGGSVSTLTIQRTQQEDSAVYLCASSRRDTTYEQYFGPGTRLTVT.